The TCR beta chain described here comes from a study of control samples from healthy donors and cancer patients. Assay used: immunoSEQ multiplex PCR; TCRdb lists only in-frame clones, some missing. The repertoire includes some 22,000 clones, roughly 80% of them detected once, and about 23% sits in the top ten. This CDR3 contains 15 residues. Germline loops: CDR1 SGHRS, CDR2 YFSETQ. Trimming shortened V by 4 bases and J by 3 bases, and 14 bases separated the two germline ends. J is TRBJ1-3 and V is TRBV5-1, with D possibly being TRBD1 (6 bases). This sequence originates from a man aged 55-75 years with colorectal cancer. The sample consisted of PBMCs. The CDR3 DNA reads as TGCGCCAGCAGCCAATGGGGGGGCGATGGAAACACCATATATTTT. It translates to CASSQWGGDGNTIYF.